This T cell receptor beta chain was identified during a study of T cell responses to AZD1222 COVID-19 vaccine. Repertoires were generated with immunoSEQ multiplex PCR, while TCRdb's copy carries only in-frame clones and drops some. The table includes about 72,000 clones, roughly 88% detected once. This CDR3 has 18 amino acids. Germline CDR1 ENHRY, CDR2 SYGVKD. V lost 3 bases to trimming and J lost 3 bases, with 21 bases between them. Within the sample, this clone is medium-sized. V usage is TRBV10-3 and J usage is TRBJ2-1; D might be TRBD1 or TRBD2, each matching 7 bases. The sample here was peripheral blood, taken on day 0 of AZD1222 vaccination. The TCR sequence derives from an adult in good health. CDR3 residues: CAISEPDRVGGVYNEQFF. The CDR3 bases are TGTGCCATCAGTGAACCCGACAGGGTAGGGGGGGTCTACAATGAGCAGTTCTTC.